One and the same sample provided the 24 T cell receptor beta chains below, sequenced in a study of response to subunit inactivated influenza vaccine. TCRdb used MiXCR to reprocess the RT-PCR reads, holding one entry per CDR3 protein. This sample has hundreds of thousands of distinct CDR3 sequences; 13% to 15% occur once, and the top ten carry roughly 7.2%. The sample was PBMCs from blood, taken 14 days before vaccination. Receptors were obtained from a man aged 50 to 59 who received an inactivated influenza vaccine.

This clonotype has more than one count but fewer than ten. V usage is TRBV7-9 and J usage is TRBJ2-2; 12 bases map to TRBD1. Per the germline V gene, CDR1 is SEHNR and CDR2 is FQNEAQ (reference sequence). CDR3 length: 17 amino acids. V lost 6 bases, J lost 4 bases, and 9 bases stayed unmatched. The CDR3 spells CASRSFRDRGLTGELFF. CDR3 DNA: TGTGCCAGCAGATCCTTCCGGGACAGGGGGCTCACCGGGGAGCTGTTTTTT.

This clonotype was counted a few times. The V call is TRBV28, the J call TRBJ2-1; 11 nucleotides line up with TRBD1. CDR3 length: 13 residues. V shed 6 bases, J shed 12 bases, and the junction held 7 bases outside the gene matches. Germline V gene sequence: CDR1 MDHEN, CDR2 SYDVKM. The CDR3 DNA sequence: TGTGCCAGCAGAGGGACAGGGGGTAGCAGGCAGTTCTTC. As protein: CASRGTGGSRQFF.

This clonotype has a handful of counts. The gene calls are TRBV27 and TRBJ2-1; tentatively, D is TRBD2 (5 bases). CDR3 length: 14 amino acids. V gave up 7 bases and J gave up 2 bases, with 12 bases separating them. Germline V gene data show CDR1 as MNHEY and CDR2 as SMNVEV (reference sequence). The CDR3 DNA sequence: TGTGCCAGCACGCCGCGGGCGGCCTACAATGAGCAGTTCTTC. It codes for CASTPRAAYNEQFF.

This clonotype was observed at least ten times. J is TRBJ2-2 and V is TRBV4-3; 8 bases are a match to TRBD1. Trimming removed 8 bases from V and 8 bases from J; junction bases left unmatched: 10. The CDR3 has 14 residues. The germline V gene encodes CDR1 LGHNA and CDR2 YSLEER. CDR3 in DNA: TGCGCCAGCGCCCGGACAGGGACCGTTGGGGAGCTGTTTTTT. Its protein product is CASARTGTVGELFF.

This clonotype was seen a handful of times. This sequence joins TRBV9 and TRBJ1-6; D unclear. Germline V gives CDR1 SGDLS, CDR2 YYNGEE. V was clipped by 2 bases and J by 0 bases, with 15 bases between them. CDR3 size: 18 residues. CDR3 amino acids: CASSVESSRSSYNSPLHF. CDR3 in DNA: TGTGCCAGCAGCGTGGAAAGTAGCAGGAGCTCCTATAATTCACCCCTCCACTTT.

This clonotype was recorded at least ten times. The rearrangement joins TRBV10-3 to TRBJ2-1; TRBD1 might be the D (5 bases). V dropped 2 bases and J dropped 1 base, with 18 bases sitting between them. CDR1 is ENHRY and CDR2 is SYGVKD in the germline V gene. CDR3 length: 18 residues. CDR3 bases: TGTGCCATCAGTGAGCCCCTTAGGCCCCAGGGTTCCTACAATGAGCAGTTCTTC. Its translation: CAISEPLRPQGSYNEQFF.

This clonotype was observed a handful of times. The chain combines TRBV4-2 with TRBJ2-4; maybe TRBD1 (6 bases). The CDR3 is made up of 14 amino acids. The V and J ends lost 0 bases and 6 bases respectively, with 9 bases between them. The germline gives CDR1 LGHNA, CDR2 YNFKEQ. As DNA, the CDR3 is TGTGCCAGCAGCCAAGAGCGCAGGGGAAACATTCAGTACTTC. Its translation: CASSQERRGNIQYF.

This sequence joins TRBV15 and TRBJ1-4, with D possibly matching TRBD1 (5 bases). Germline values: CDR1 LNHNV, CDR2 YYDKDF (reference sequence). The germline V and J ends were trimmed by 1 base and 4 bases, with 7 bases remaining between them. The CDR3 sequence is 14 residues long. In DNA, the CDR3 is TGTGCCACCAGCAGAGGACAGCTTAATGAAAAACTGTTTTTT. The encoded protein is CATSRGQLNEKLFF.

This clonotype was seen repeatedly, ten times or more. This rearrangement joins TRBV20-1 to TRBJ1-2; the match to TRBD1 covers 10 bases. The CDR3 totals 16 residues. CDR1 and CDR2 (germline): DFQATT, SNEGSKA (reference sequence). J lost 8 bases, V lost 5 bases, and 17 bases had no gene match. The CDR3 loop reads CSARRDPGQGSLGYTF. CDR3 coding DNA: TGCAGTGCTCGCAGGGACCCGGGACAGGGGTCTCTCGGCTACACCTTC.

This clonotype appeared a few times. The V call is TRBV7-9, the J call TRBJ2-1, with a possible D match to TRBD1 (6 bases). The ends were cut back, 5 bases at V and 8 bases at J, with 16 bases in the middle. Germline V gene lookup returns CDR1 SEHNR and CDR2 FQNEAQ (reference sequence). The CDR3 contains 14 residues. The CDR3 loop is CASSLGASLDEQFF. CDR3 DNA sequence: TGTGCCAGCAGCCTGGGGGCTAGCTTAGATGAGCAGTTCTTC.

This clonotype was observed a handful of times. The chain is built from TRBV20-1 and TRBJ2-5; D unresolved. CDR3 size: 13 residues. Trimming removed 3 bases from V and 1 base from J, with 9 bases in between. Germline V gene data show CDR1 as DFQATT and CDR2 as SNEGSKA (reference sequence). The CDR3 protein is CSARGRSQETQYF. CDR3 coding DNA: TGCAGTGCTAGGGGCAGATCCCAAGAGACCCAGTACTTC.

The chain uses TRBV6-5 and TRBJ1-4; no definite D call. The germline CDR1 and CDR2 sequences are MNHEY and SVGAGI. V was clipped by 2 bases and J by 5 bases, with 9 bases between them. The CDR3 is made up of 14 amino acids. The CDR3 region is CASSYKGSNEKLFF. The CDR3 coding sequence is TGTGCCAGCAGTTACAAAGGGTCAAATGAAAAACTGTTTTTT.

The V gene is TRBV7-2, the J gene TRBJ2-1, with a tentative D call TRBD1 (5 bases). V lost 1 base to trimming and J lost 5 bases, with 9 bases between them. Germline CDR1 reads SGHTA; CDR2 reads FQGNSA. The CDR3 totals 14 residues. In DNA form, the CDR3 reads TGTGCCAGCAGCTTAGATCACAGGAACAATGAGCAGTTCTTC. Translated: CASSLDHRNNEQFF.

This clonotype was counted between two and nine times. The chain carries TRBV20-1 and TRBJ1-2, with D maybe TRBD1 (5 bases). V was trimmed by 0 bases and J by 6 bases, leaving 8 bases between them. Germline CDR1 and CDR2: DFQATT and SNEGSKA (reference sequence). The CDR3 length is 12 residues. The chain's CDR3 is CSARDRVDGYTF. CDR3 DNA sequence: TGCAGTGCTAGAGACAGGGTGGATGGCTACACCTTC.

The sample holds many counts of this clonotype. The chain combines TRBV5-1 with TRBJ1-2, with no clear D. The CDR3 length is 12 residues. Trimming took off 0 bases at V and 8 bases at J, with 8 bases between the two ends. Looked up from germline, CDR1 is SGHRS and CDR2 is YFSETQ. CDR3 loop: CASSLDGNGYTF. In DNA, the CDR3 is TGCGCCAGCAGCTTGGATGGGAACGGCTACACCTTC.

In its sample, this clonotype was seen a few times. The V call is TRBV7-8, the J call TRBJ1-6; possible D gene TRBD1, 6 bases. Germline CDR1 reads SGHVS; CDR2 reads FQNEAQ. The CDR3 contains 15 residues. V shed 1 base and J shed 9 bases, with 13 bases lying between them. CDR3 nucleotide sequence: TGTGCCAGCAGCTTAGAGGGGGGAGTTGGTTCACCCCTCCACTTT. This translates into CASSLEGGVGSPLHF. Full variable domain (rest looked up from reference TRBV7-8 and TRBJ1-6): GAGVSQSPRYKVAKRGQDVALRCDPISGHVSLFWYQQALGQGPEFLTYFQNEAQLDKSGLPSDRFFAERPEGSVSTLKIQRTQQEDSAVYLCASSLEGGVGSPLHFGNGTRLTVT.

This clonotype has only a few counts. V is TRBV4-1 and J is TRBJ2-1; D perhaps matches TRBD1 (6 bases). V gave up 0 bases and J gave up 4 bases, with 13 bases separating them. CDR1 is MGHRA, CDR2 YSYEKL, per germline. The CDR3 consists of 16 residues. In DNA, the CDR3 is TGCGCCAGCAGCCAAGATCCCGGACAGCCTTACAATGAGCAGTTCTTC. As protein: CASSQDPGQPYNEQFF.

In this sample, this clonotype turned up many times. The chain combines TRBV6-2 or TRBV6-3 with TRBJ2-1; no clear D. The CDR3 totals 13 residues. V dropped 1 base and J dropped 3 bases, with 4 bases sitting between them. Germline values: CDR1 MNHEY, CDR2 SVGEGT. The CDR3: CASSYYRYNEQFF. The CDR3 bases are TGTGCCAGCAGTTACTACCGCTACAATGAGCAGTTCTTC.

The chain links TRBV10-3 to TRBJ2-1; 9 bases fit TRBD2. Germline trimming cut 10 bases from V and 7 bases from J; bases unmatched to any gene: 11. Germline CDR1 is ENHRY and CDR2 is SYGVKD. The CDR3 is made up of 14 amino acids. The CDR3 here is CATWGGRAKNEQFF. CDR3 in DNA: TGTGCCACCTGGGGCGGGAGGGCCAAAAATGAGCAGTTCTTC.

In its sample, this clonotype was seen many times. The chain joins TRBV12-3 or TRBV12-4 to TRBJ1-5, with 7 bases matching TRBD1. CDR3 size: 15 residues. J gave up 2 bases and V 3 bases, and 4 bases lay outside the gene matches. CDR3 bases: TGTGCCAGCAGTTTGACAGGGTTGGGCAATCAGCCCCAGCATTTT. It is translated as CASSLTGLGNQPQHF.

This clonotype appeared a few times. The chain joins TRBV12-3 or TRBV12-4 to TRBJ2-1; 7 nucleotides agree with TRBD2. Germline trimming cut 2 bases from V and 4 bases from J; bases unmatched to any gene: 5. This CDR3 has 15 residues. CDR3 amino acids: CASSLTGGLYNEQFF. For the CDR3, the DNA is TGTGCCAGCAGTTTAACGGGAGGTTTGTACAATGAGCAGTTCTTC.

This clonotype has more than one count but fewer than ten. The CDR3 protein is CASSSRLAGGENEQFF. DNA of the CDR3: TGTGCCAGCAGTTCTAGACTAGCGGGGGGGGAGAATGAGCAGTTCTTC. V gene TRBV6-5 combines with J gene TRBJ2-1; 14 bases map to TRBD2. Germline CDR1 is MNHEY and CDR2 is SVGAGI. The J segment lost 7 bases and the V segment lost 4 bases, leaving 6 bases of the junction unmatched. The CDR3 totals 16 residues.

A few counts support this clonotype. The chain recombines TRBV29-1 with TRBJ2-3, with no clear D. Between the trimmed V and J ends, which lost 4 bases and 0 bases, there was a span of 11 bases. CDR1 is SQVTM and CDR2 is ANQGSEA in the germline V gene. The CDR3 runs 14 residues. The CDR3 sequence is CSVVQTSSTDTQYF. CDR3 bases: TGCAGCGTTGTACAGACCTCTAGCACAGATACGCAGTATTTT.

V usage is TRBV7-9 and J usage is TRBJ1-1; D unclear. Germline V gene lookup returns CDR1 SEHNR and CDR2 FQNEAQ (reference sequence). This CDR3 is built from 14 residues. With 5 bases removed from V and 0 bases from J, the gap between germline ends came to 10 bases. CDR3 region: CASSIQSLNTEAFF. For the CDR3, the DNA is TGTGCCAGCAGCATACAGAGTCTGAACACTGAAGCTTTCTTT.